The 17 T cell receptor beta chains given below trace back to one sample, sequenced in a study of T-cell reconstitution after alpha-beta-depleted transplantation in children. Construction of the TCRbeta library involved unique molecular identifiers. A single record per CDR3 protein comes from TCRdb applying MiXCR to the PCR reads. The sample has roughly 100,000 distinct CDR3 sequences, 8% to 9% seen once. The sequences come from PBMCs from the stem cell graft donor, collected from the stem cell graft. The receptor source for this set is a human donor who donated a stem cell graft to a child with congenital amegakaryocytic thrombocytopenia.

Remarks on this clonotype: This sequence may be a read error, since a much larger clone differs from it by one base. This chain connects TRBV20-1 to TRBJ2-6; possible D gene TRBD1, 5 bases. The CDR3 is made up of 15 amino acids. Germline CDR1 is DFQATT and CDR2 is SNEGSKA (reference sequence). CDR3 region: CSARDRVSGANGLTF. The DNA for the CDR3 is TGCAGTGCTAGAGACAGGGTGTCTGGGGCCAACGGCCTGACTTTC.

The chain joins TRBV7-9 to TRBJ1-2; no firm D call. Trimming took off 10 bases at V and 2 bases at J, with 20 bases between the two ends. The CDR3 covers 15 residues. Germline CDR1 is SEHNR and CDR2 is FQNEAQ (reference sequence). As DNA, the CDR3 is TGTGCCATGGGCCCCGGGCTCCTCAGGAACTATGGCTACACCTTC. This translates into CAMGPGLLRNYGYTF. Full variable domain (rest looked up from reference TRBV7-9 and TRBJ1-2): DTGVSQNPRHKITKRGQNVTFRCDPISEHNRLYWYRQTLGQGPEFLTYFQNEAQLEKSRLLSDRFSAERPKGSFSTLEIQRTEQGDSAMYLCAMGPGLLRNYGYTFGSGTRLTVV.

Many counts were recorded for this clonotype. The V gene is TRBV6-2 or TRBV6-3, the J gene TRBJ2-1, with 15 bases lining up with TRBD2. The CDR3 consists of 17 residues. V lost 2 bases to trimming and J lost 4 bases; unmatched junction nucleotides: 3. Germline V gene lookup returns CDR1 MNHEY and CDR2 SVGEGT. The CDR3 DNA follows: TGTGCCAGCAGTTACGCCGGGACTAGCGGGAGGTACAATGAGCAGTTCTTC. Encoded protein: CASSYAGTSGRYNEQFF.

This clonotype came up many times. The chain has TRBV28 and TRBJ1-5; a possible D gene is TRBD1 (6 bases). Germline V gene lookup returns CDR1 MDHEN and CDR2 SYDVKM. V was clipped by 7 bases and J by 6 bases, with 16 bases between them. The CDR3 is 14 residues long. The CDR3 DNA sequence: TGTGCCAGCACCTTATACAGGGCCGGTCAGCCCCAGCATTTT. It specifies CASTLYRAGQPQHF.

This clonotype was seen at least ten times. The chain is built from TRBV5-1 and TRBJ2-1, with D possibly matching TRBD2 (6 bases). CDR1 SGHRS and CDR2 YFSETQ come from the germline V gene. The CDR3 is made up of 13 amino acids. V was clipped by 4 bases and J by 4 bases, with 9 bases between them. As DNA, the CDR3 is TGCGCCAGCAGCCGACTAGGTTACAATGAGCAGTTCTTC. Its translation is CASSRLGYNEQFF.

In this sample, this clonotype turned up many times. The chain recombines TRBV15 with TRBJ1-2; D gene unclear. V was shortened by 0 bases and J by 0 bases, with 8 bases between the two germline ends. The CDR3 is 15 residues long. Germline CDR1 LNHNV, CDR2 YYDKDF (reference sequence). In DNA form, the CDR3 reads TGTGCCACCAGCAGAGATCCAGGACCTAACTATGGCTACACCTTC. Its translation is CATSRDPGPNYGYTF.

The table lists this clonotype with many counts. CDR3 region: CSARDVSESSYEQYF. CDR3 sequence (DNA): TGCAGTGCTAGAGATGTGTCAGAAAGCTCCTACGAGCAGTACTTC. V and J are TRBV20-1 and TRBJ2-7; D call uncertain. V gave up 0 bases and J gave up 0 bases, with 12 bases separating them. The germline CDR1 and CDR2 sequences are DFQATT and SNEGSKA (reference sequence). CDR3 length equals 15 residues.

This clonotype was observed many times. This chain links TRBV6-1 with TRBJ1-4, with D uncertain. CDR1 is MNHNS and CDR2 is SASEGT in the germline V gene. Trimming removed 8 bases at V and 5 bases at J, with 6 bases between. The CDR3 runs 11 residues. The CDR3 sequence: CASFGNEKLFF. CDR3 bases: TGTGCCAGCTTCGGGAATGAAAAACTGTTTTTT.

The J gene is TRBJ1-1, the V gene TRBV10-3; D is ambiguous. The germline V gene has CDR1 ENHRY and CDR2 SYGVKD. This CDR3 region has 11 residues. V dropped 6 bases and J dropped 2 bases, with 4 bases sitting between them. The CDR3 is CAIRGNTEAFF. The CDR3 DNA reads as TGTGCCATCAGGGGAAACACTGAAGCTTTCTTT.

This clonotype has at least ten counts. The genes are TRBV5-5 and TRBJ1-5; TRBD1 might be the D (6 bases). CDR3 length equals 13 residues. Trimming removed 7 bases from V and 3 bases from J, with 11 bases in between. Looked up from germline, CDR1 is SGHKS and CDR2 is YYEKEE (reference sequence). CDR3 residues: CASEAGDNQPQHF. The DNA of the CDR3 is TGTGCCAGCGAAGCAGGGGACAATCAGCCCCAGCATTTT.

Of note for this clonotype: Possible read error: a much larger clone is one base away. This sequence joins TRBV6-4 and TRBJ2-6, with D perhaps TRBD1 (5 bases). The germline V gene encodes CDR1 MRHNA and CDR2 SNTAGT. This CDR3 has 15 amino acids. The CDR3 sequence: CASSDTHSGANGLTF. Written as DNA, the CDR3 is TGTGCCAGCAGTGACACGCACTCTGGGGCCAACGGCCTGACTTTC.

This clonotype was recorded many times. The J gene is TRBJ1-1, the V gene TRBV12-3 or TRBV12-4; no clear D. Trimming cost V 3 bases and J 3 bases, with 8 bases left between them. The CDR3 totals 13 residues. The CDR3 DNA is TGTGCCAGCAGTTTGCTCCGGGACACTGAAGCTTTCTTT. It yields the protein CASSLLRDTEAFF.

In this sample, this clonotype turned up many times. V gene TRBV12-3 or TRBV12-4 combines with J gene TRBJ2-1; D possibly uses TRBD1 or TRBD2 (5 bases each). The V end was cut by 2 bases, the J end by 9 bases, with 17 bases between. The CDR3 is made up of 15 amino acids. The CDR3 DNA sequence: TGTGCCAGCAGTTTACAGGGTCTGGGGGTTGGTGAGCAGTTCTTC. Translating it yields CASSLQGLGVGEQFF.

This clonotype was recorded at least ten times. This chain uses TRBV10-3 with TRBJ2-1; 12 bases map to TRBD2. Germline lookup yields CDR1 ENHRY and CDR2 SYGVKD. The V and J ends lost 0 bases and 8 bases, in that order; junction bases with no gene match: 5. There are 16 residues in the CDR3. CDR3 residues: CAISESTSGGAHEQFF. CDR3 sequence (DNA): TGTGCCATCAGTGAGTCGACTAGCGGGGGAGCCCATGAGCAGTTCTTC.

This clonotype was recorded at least ten times. The rearrangement uses TRBV3-1 and TRBJ1-2, with 9 bases aligning to TRBD1. Germline CDR1 LGHDT, CDR2 YNNKEL (reference sequence). This CDR3 has 15 residues. With 5 bases clipped from V and 0 bases from J, the junction kept 4 bases outside the gene matches. The CDR3 sequence is CASSSRQGANYGYTF. Here the CDR3 DNA reads TGTGCCAGCAGCTCCCGACAGGGGGCTAACTATGGCTACACCTTC.

This clonotype was counted at least ten times. V is TRBV29-1 and J is TRBJ1-2; 7 nucleotides agree with TRBD1. Germline V gene sequence: CDR1 SQVTM, CDR2 ANQGSEA. Trimming took 1 base from V and 4 from J; bases not matched to a gene: 27. CDR3 size: 21 residues. CDR3 in DNA: TGCAGCGTTGAAGTGGACAGGCGGTTCCTATCCAGGGGCAGTATTTTCTATGGCTACACCTTC. This gives the protein CSVEVDRRFLSRGSIFYGYTF.

This sequence joins TRBV3-1 and TRBJ1-1; unclear D gene. Per germline, CDR1 LGHDT and CDR2 YNNKEL (reference sequence). The CDR3 contains 12 residues. The germline V and J ends were trimmed by 0 bases and 7 bases, with 6 bases remaining between them. This CDR3 is CASSQEAGEAFF. The CDR3 DNA is TGTGCCAGCAGCCAAGAGGCGGGTGAAGCTTTCTTT.